These 30 T cell receptor beta chains share one sample of origin, sequenced in a study of shared clonotypes between healthy human individuals. The method was immunoSEQ multiplex PCR; TCRdb's version includes in-frame clones alone and lacks a portion of them. The data contain about 520,000 clones, roughly 80% of them singletons. The sequenced sample was PBMCs. Receptors originate from a woman aged 40 to 49 in good health. Some clones in this sample may be carry-over from other donors' samples.

The chain uses TRBV18 and TRBJ1-3; D possibly corresponds to TRBD1 (5 bases). Between the trimmed V and J ends, which lost 2 bases and 4 bases, there was a span of 6 bases. CDR1 is KGHSH and CDR2 is LQKENI in the germline V gene. CDR3 length equals 13 residues. In DNA, the CDR3 is TGTGCCAGCTCACCATCAGGGGGAAACACCATATATTTT. Its protein product is CASSPSGGNTIYF.

The J gene is TRBJ2-7, the V gene TRBV28; perhaps TRBD2 as D (6 bases). Germline V gene data show CDR1 as MDHEN and CDR2 as SYDVKM. The CDR3 totals 21 residues. Between the trimmed V and J ends, which lost 6 bases and 4 bases, there was a span of 37 bases. The chain's CDR3 is CASSVFFGVAATDRRGYEQYF. The DNA of the CDR3 is TGTGCCAGCAGCGTATTTTTCGGGGTAGCAGCGACTGATCGGCGGGGATACGAGCAGTACTTC.

As for this clone: A far more abundant clone sits one base away, making this likely a read error. The chain has TRBV4-2 and TRBJ1-2, with D possibly TRBD1 on 5 matching bases. V lost 4 bases to trimming and J lost 4 bases, with 16 bases between them. The CDR3 extends over 15 amino acids. CDR1 LGHNA and CDR2 YNFKEQ come from the germline V gene. The CDR3 DNA follows: TGTGCCAGCAGCCCATACGGGGCCGAGTCCTATGGCTACACCTTC. This encodes CASSPYGAESYGYTF.

This chain connects TRBV6-1 to TRBJ1-5; D not resolved. This CDR3 spans 15 amino acids. The V gene's germline CDR1 is MNHNS and CDR2 SASEGT. The germline V and J ends were trimmed by 2 bases and 0 bases, with 8 bases remaining between them. CDR3 sequence reads: CASSEQHRSNQPQHF. CDR3 sequence (DNA): TGTGCCAGCAGTGAACAGCACCGTAGCAATCAGCCCCAGCATTTT.

A note on this clone: Since a far larger clone is one base different, this is likely a read error. This same CDR3 is encoded by further DNA sequences in the sample. The V and J genes are TRBV2 and TRBJ2-3; 8 positions agree with TRBD1. Germline V CDR1 and CDR2: SNHLY, FYNNEI. This CDR3 has 13 residues. Germline trimming cut 6 bases from V and 6 bases from J; bases unmatched to any gene: 5. CDR3 in DNA: TGTGCCAGCAGCACAGGGGGGACCGATACGCAGTATTTT. This gives the protein CASSTGGTDTQYF.

The CDR3 DNA reads as TGTGCCAGCAGCTTATCCACGGGGAATGAGCAGTTCTTC. Translation: CASSLSTGNEQFF. This chain uses TRBV7-3 with TRBJ2-1; tentative D call: TRBD2 (5 bases). Germline loops: CDR1 SGHTA, CDR2 FQGTGA. This CDR3 is 13 amino acids long. The V and J ends lost 2 bases and 7 bases respectively, with 9 bases between them.

The V gene is TRBV14, the J gene TRBJ2-1; 8 positions match TRBD2. The V segment lost 0 bases and the J segment 9 bases; nucleotides outside the gene matches: 7. This CDR3 region has 15 residues. The germline CDR1 and CDR2 sequences are SGHDN and FVKESK. CDR3 nucleotides: TGTGCCAGCAGCCAAGAACACGGGAGGGCGGTTGAGCAGTTCTTC. Protein: CASSQEHGRAVEQFF.

The chain links TRBV19 to TRBJ2-6; D remains ambiguous. The CDR3 length is 13 residues. Germline V gene data show CDR1 as LNHDA and CDR2 as SQIVND (reference sequence). Trimming cost V 7 bases and J 3 bases, with 7 bases left between them. CDR3 coding DNA: TGTGCCAGTACTGATCATGGGGCCAACGTCCTGACTTTC. This translates into CASTDHGANVLTF. The full variable domain, with the rest looked up from reference TRBV19 and TRBJ2-6, is DGGITQSPKYLFRKEGQNVTLSCEQNLNHDAMYWYRQDPGQGLRLIYYSQIVNDFQKGDIAEGYSVSREKKESFPLTVTSAQKNPTAFYLCASTDHGANVLTFGAGSRLTVL.

V and J are TRBV28 and TRBJ2-7; D tentatively fits TRBD1 or TRBD2 (7 bases each). The J call may not be correct, given that the DNA end is closer to TRBJ2-5. The CDR3 spans 15 residues. In germline, CDR1 is MDHEN, CDR2 SYDVKM. The CDR3 nucleotides are TGTGCCAGCAGTTTCGTCAGGGGGGGGCAAGAGACCCAGTACTTC. As protein: CASSFVRGGQETQYF.

This chain connects TRBV27 to TRBJ1-2, with a possible D match to TRBD1 (5 bases). In germline, CDR1 is MNHEY, CDR2 SMNVEV (reference sequence). This CDR3 contains 12 residues. V was trimmed by 5 bases and J by 8 bases, leaving 12 bases between them. The CDR3 loop reads CASSRGRGGYTF. CDR3 DNA sequence: TGTGCCAGCAGTCGGGGGAGGGGAGGCTACACCTTC.

This chain connects TRBV18 to TRBJ1-5, with no clear D. The germline CDR1 and CDR2 sequences are KGHSH and LQKENI. The V and J ends lost 3 bases and 11 bases respectively, with 23 bases between them. The CDR3 sequence is 16 residues long. In nucleotides, the CDR3 is TGTGCCAGCTCACCGGAGATTGTGACAAGCTTTGGAGCCCAGCATTTT. Its translation: CASSPEIVTSFGAQHF.

This clone was recorded once. The junction does not match germline at one end; this may be a read error. CDR3 DNA sequence: TGTGCCAGCAGCCTAGCGGGAGGGCCTTCCGAGCAGTACTTC. Its protein is CASSLAGGPSEQYF. The V gene is TRBV7-9, the J gene TRBJ2-7, with 12 positions matching TRBD2. Germline values: CDR1 SEHNR, CDR2 FQNEAQ (reference sequence). The CDR3 is 14 residues long.

The V gene is TRBV28, the J gene TRBJ1-2; possibly TRBD1 for D (5 bases). Germline values: CDR1 MDHEN, CDR2 SYDVKM. V gave up 5 bases and J gave up 8 bases, with 15 bases separating them. This CDR3 comprises 13 residues. This CDR3 is CASSAGLARGYTF. In DNA form, the CDR3 reads TGTGCCAGCAGTGCGGGACTAGCGAGGGGCTACACCTTC.

The chain couples TRBV6-1 to TRBJ1-3; the match to TRBD1 covers 10 bases. V shed 6 bases and J 4 bases; nucleotides not matched to a gene: 6. The CDR3 loop spans 15 amino acids. CDR1 is MNHNS, CDR2 SASEGT, per germline. CDR3 DNA: TGTGCCAGCAGCCCCGGGACAGGGGAAGGAAACACCATATATTTT. Translating it yields CASSPGTGEGNTIYF.

The V call is TRBV5-1, the J call TRBJ2-7; D call uncertain. Germline V gives CDR1 SGHRS, CDR2 YFSETQ. The V and J ends lost 3 bases and 0 bases respectively, with 16 bases between them. The CDR3 is 16 residues long. CDR3 amino acids: CASSWARAGRSYEQYF. CDR3 coding DNA: TGCGCCAGCAGCTGGGCCCGCGCAGGCCGCTCCTACGAGCAGTACTTC.

With regard to this clone: A far more abundant clone sits one base away, making this likely a read error. The same CDR3 can be traced to other DNA sequences in this sample. The chain uses TRBV4-1 and TRBJ1-2; unclear D gene. The CDR3 loop spans 12 amino acids. CDR1 is MGHRA and CDR2 is YSYEKL in the germline V gene. The CDR3 region is CASSQAGYGYTF. CDR3 nucleotide sequence: TGCGCCAGCAGCCAGGCGGGCTATGGCTACACCTTT.

Of note for this clone: The sample has other DNA sequences that encode this CDR3 too. The V call is TRBV10-3, the J call TRBJ2-7, with 9 bases identical to TRBD1. The germline V gene encodes CDR1 ENHRY and CDR2 SYGVKD. Trimming cost V 9 bases and J 3 bases; bases outside gene matches: 12. This CDR3 is 15 amino acids long. The CDR3 DNA sequence: TGTGCCATTAGTCTCCGTGACAGGGGGGGCTACGAGCAGTACTTC. Its protein is CAISLRDRGGYEQYF.

The rearrangement uses TRBV28 and TRBJ2-3; TRBD2 agrees at 11 bases. The germline CDR1 and CDR2 sequences are MDHEN and SYDVKM. The CDR3 extends over 16 amino acids. V shed 5 bases and J 2 bases; nucleotides not matched to a gene: 6. CDR3 in amino acids: CASSRGLAVNTDTQYF. The DNA for the CDR3 is TGTGCCAGCAGTCGGGGACTAGCGGTAAACACAGATACGCAGTATTTT.

V is TRBV2 and J is TRBJ2-7; perhaps TRBD1 as D (6 bases). The CDR3 has 13 residues. The V gene's germline CDR1 is SNHLY and CDR2 FYNNEI. V lost 6 bases and J lost 3, with 12 bases in between. The DNA of the CDR3 is TGTGCCAGCAGGGGGACATTTTACTACGAGCAGTACTTC. It specifies CASRGTFYYEQYF.

This clone was seen once. CDR3 bases: TGTGCCAGCAGCGCTTCACAGGGGCTCGCCTACGAGCAGTACTTC. Encoded protein: CASSASQGLAYEQYF. This chain uses TRBV4-2 with TRBJ2-7; 7 bases fit TRBD1. The ends lost 5 bases at V and 2 bases at J; junction bases unmatched: 9. From germline, CDR1 is LGHNA and CDR2 YNFKEQ. CDR3 length: 15 residues.

Of note for this clone: This likely came from a read error, as a far larger clone is one base away. The chain recombines TRBV6-6 with TRBJ2-2; TRBD2 matches 7 bases. There are 14 residues in the CDR3. In germline, CDR1 is MNHNY, CDR2 SVGAGI (reference sequence). CDR3 region: CTSSYLAEYGELFF. For the CDR3, the DNA is TGTACCAGCAGTTACCTAGCGGAATACGGGGAGCTGTTTTTT.

V is TRBV15 and J is TRBJ2-7; no clear D gene. This CDR3 is 15 amino acids long. Germline CDR1 and CDR2: LNHNV and YYDKDF (reference sequence). Deletions cut 6 bases from V and 3 bases from J, with 18 bases between. The CDR3: CATRTSPDGLYEQYF. CDR3 sequence (DNA): TGTGCCACCAGAACCTCCCCGGACGGCCTCTACGAGCAGTACTTC.

The CDR3 bases are TGTGCCATCAGTGAAGTTTCCATCACAGATACGCAGTATTTT. It yields the protein CAISEVSITDTQYF. V gene TRBV10-3 combines with J gene TRBJ2-3; D is uncertain. Germline assignment: CDR1 ENHRY and CDR2 SYGVKD. Between the trimmed V and J ends, which lost 3 bases and 2 bases, there was a span of 9 bases. This CDR3 is built from 14 residues.

This clone occurred a few times. The chain combines TRBV30 with TRBJ2-5, with TRBD2 matching 8 bases. V was clipped by 3 bases and J by 0 bases; unmatched bases: 6. The CDR3 is made up of 15 amino acids. Per the germline V gene, CDR1 is GTSNPN and CDR2 is SVGIG (reference sequence). The CDR3 nucleotides are TGTGCCTGGAGACGGACTAGCCCTTACCAAGAGACCCAGTACTTC. Amino acids: CAWRRTSPYQETQYF.

DNA for the CDR3: TGTGCCAGTAGTAAGGGGCCCGGGGGAGCGGGAGAACCCGAGCAGTACTTC. It encodes CASSKGPGGAGEPEQYF. V gene TRBV19 combines with J gene TRBJ2-7; 8 nucleotides line up with TRBD2. The CDR3 contains 17 residues. Per the germline V gene, CDR1 is LNHDA and CDR2 is SQIVND (reference sequence). V lost 4 bases and J lost 6; bases outside the gene matches: 17. The variable domain in full, completed from reference TRBV19 and TRBJ2-7, reads DGGITQSPKYLFRKEGQNVTLSCEQNLNHDAMYWYRQDPGQGLRLIYYSQIVNDFQKGDIAEGYSVSREKKESFPLTVTSAQKNPTAFYLCASSKGPGGAGEPEQYFGPGTRLTVT.

This clone was found once. The sample holds other DNA sequences that translate to the same CDR3. V gene TRBV29-1 combines with J gene TRBJ1-5; D is possibly TRBD1 (6 bases). V was trimmed by 6 bases and J by 3 bases, leaving 15 bases between them. This CDR3 comprises 14 residues. Looked up from germline, CDR1 is SQVTM and CDR2 is ANQGSEA. Here the CDR3 DNA reads TGCAGCGTAGCAGGGGTCGACCCCAATCAGCCCCAGCATTTT. It is translated as CSVAGVDPNQPQHF. Full variable domain (rest looked up from reference TRBV29-1 and TRBJ1-5): SAVISQKPSRDICQRGTSLTIQCQVDSQVTMMFWYRQQPGQSLTLIATANQGSEATYESGFVIDKFPISRPNLTFSTLTVSNMSPEDSSIYLCSVAGVDPNQPQHFGDGTRLSIL.

Worth noting for this clone: A far larger clone differs by one base, so this is likely a read error. Distinct nucleotide sequences in the sample also encode this CDR3. V gene TRBV30 combines with J gene TRBJ2-6; D perhaps matches TRBD1 (5 bases). Germline lookup yields CDR1 GTSNPN and CDR2 SVGIG (reference sequence). V lost 5 bases and J lost 2, with 25 bases in between. This CDR3 region has 19 residues. The CDR3 sequence: CAWAEEGEALWAGANVLTF. CDR3 DNA sequence: TGTGCCTGGGCAGAAGAAGGGGAAGCCCTCTGGGCTGGGGCCAACGTCCTGACTTTC.

With regard to this clone: A far larger clone is off by one base, so a read error is likely. Other DNA sequences in the same sample also yield this CDR3. The V call is TRBV15, the J call TRBJ1-4; D is unclear. V lost 6 bases and J lost 8, with 19 bases in between. Germline V CDR1 and CDR2: LNHNV, YYDKDF (reference sequence). This CDR3 spans 15 amino acids. The chain's CDR3 is CATSANLGQREKLFF. The CDR3, as DNA: TGTGCCACCAGTGCCAATTTAGGGCAGAGGGAAAAACTGTTTTTT.

V is TRBV19 and J is TRBJ2-7, with a tentative D call TRBD2 (6 bases). The CDR3 contains 15 residues. V lost 3 bases and J 5 bases, leaving 17 bases between the germline ends. In germline, CDR1 is LNHDA, CDR2 SQIVND (reference sequence). The CDR3 DNA reads as TGTGCCAGTAGTATCGCGACTAGTCGGAGGGACGAGCAGTACTTC. It translates to CASSIATSRRDEQYF.

The chain employs TRBV11-2 and TRBJ1-3; D gene ambiguous. V dropped 2 bases and J dropped 0 bases, with 14 bases sitting between them. This CDR3 has 17 residues. Per germline, CDR1 SGHAT and CDR2 FQNNGV. The CDR3 is CASSLSGLGGSGNTIYF. Written as DNA, the CDR3 is TGTGCCAGCAGCTTAAGTGGGTTGGGAGGCTCTGGAAACACCATATATTTT. The variable domain in full, completed from reference TRBV11-2 and TRBJ1-3, reads EAGVAQSPRYKIIEKRQSVAFWCNPISGHATLYWYQQILGQGPKLLIQFQNNGVVDDSQLPKDRFSAERLKGVDSTLKIQPAKLEDSAVYLCASSLSGLGGSGNTIYFGEGSWLTVV.